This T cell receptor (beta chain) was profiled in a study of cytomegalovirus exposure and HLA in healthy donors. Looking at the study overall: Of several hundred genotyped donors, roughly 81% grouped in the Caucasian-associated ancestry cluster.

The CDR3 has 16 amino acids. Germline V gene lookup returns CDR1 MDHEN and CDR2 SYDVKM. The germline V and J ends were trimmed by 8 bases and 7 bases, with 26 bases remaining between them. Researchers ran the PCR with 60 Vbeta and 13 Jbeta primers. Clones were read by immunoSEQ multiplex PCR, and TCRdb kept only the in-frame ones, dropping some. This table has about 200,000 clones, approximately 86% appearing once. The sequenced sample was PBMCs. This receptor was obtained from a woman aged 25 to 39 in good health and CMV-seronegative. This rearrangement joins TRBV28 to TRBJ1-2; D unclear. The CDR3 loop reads CASSAGRPIRRGGYTF. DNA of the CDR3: TGTGCCAGCTCAGCGGGGAGGCCGATTAGGCGTGGTGGCTACACCTTC.